The text below deals with one TCR beta chain. These data belong to a study of blood T cells in healthy people across ages. Every participating donor contributed around 9.5 milliliters of peripheral blood through a draw. The ends were cut back, 6 bases at V and 2 bases at J, with 14 bases in the middle. The length of the CDR3 is 15 residues. Germline V gene data show CDR1 as MNHNS and CDR2 as SASEGT. It was with a sample-barcoded 5' primer and a J-beta primer mix that a second PCR of about 6 to 12 cycles was run. TCRdb fed the 5' RACE reads into MiXCR, producing one record per CDR3 protein. The sample holds about 650,000 distinct CDR3 sequences, 32% seen once.

The TCR comes from a woman of 80 years or more in good health. The specimen sequenced was blood. The chain is built from TRBV6-1 and TRBJ1-5, with D possibly TRBD1 on 5 matching bases. CDR3 amino acids: CASRPGRGGNQPQHF. In DNA, the CDR3 is TGTGCCAGCAGACCCGGGAGGGGAGGCAATCAGCCCCAGCATTTT.